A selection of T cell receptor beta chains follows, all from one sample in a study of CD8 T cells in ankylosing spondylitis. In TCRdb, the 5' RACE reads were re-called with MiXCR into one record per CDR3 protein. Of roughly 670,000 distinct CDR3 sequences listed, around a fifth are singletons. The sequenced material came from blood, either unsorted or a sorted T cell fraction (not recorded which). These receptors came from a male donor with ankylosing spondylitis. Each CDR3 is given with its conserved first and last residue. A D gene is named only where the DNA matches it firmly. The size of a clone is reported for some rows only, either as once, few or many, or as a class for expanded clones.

CDR3: CAIPSLSGRNTGELFF
DNA: TGTGCCATCCCCTCGTTAAGCGGGAGGAACACCGGGGAGCTGTTTTTT
J: TRBJ2-2
size: few
D: TRBD2
V: TRBV7-9

CDR3: CASSPLGDGNGYTF
DNA: TGTGCCAGCAGTCCCCTCGGGGATGGGAATGGCTACACCTTC
J: TRBJ1-2
size: -
D: -
V: TRBV12-3/TRBV12-4

CDR3: CASSLVRTSGSNEQFF
DNA: TGTGCCAGCAGCTTGGTTCGCACTAGCGGCAGCAATGAGCAGTTCTTC
J: TRBJ2-1
size: -
D: TRBD2
V: TRBV5-6

CDR3: CASSQVEGRNTEAFF
DNA: TGCGCCAGCAGCCAAGTGGAGGGTCGGAACACTGAAGCTTTCTTT
J: TRBJ1-1
size: few
D: -
V: TRBV4-1

CDR3: CASSSPGEGRETQYF
DNA: TGTGCCAGCAGTAGCCCCGGGGAAGGTAGGGAGACCCAGTACTTC
J: TRBJ2-5
size: -
D: -
V: TRBV12-3/TRBV12-4

CDR3: CSVEGQEKTQYF
DNA: TGCAGCGTTGAGGGCCAGGAGAAGACCCAGTACTTC
J: TRBJ2-5
size: -
D: -
V: TRBV29-1

CDR3: CASSLELKETQYF
DNA: TGTGCCAGCAGCTTGGAACTGAAAGAGACCCAGTACTTC
J: TRBJ2-5
size: few
D: -
V: TRBV5-6

CDR3: CASSPTRRGATYNEQFF
DNA: TGTGCCAGCAGCCCCACACGGCGGGGGGCAACATACAATGAGCAGTTCTTC
J: TRBJ2-1
size: few
D: TRBD2
V: TRBV3-1

CDR3: CASSFTWEGLNEQFF
DNA: TGTGCCAGCAGCTTCACCTGGGAGGGCCTTAATGAGCAGTTCTTC
J: TRBJ2-1
size: -
D: TRBD2
V: TRBV7-9

CDR3: CATGGGQGRPGELFF
DNA: TGTGCCACCGGGGGGGGACAGGGTCGTCCCGGGGAGCTGTTTTTT
J: TRBJ2-2
size: -
D: -
V: TRBV28

CDR3: CASSSGGPGEQFF
DNA: TGTGCCAGCAGCTCCGGAGGGCCGGGTGAGCAGTTCTTC
J: TRBJ2-1
size: -
D: -
V: TRBV7-9

CDR3: CASSAMGRGSSYNSPLHF
DNA: TGTGCCAGCAGCGCAATGGGGCGCGGGAGCTCCTATAATTCACCCCTCCACTTT
J: TRBJ1-6
size: few
D: -
V: TRBV11-2

CDR3: CASSSGTGVEQYF
DNA: TGTGCCAGCAGCTCCGGGACAGGGGTCGAGCAGTACTTC
J: TRBJ2-7
size: -
D: TRBD1
V: TRBV7-9

CDR3: CASSLAFGAGNEQFF
DNA: TGTGCCAGCAGCTTAGCGTTCGGGGCCGGGAATGAGCAGTTCTTC
J: TRBJ2-1
size: few
D: -
V: TRBV7-9

CDR3: CASSVVSAGANVLTF
DNA: TGTGCCAGCAGCGTAGTCTCGGCTGGGGCCAACGTCCTGACTTTC
J: TRBJ2-6
size: few
D: -
V: TRBV9

CDR3: CASSRGQGYGGELFF
DNA: TGTGCCAGCAGCCGAGGACAGGGGTATGGCGGGGAGCTGTTTTTT
J: TRBJ2-2
size: few
D: TRBD1
V: TRBV3-1

CDR3: CASSPVDRGWNHPQHF
DNA: TGTGCCAGCAGTCCCGTGGACAGGGGGTGGAATCATCCCCAGCATTTT
J: TRBJ1-5
size: -
D: TRBD1
V: TRBV28

CDR3: CASSTRTGQIYEQYF
DNA: TGTGCCAGCAGTACGCGGACAGGGCAGATTTACGAGCAGTACTTC
J: TRBJ2-7
size: -
D: TRBD1
V: TRBV27

CDR3: CASSQVNSYEQYF
DNA: TGTGCCAGCAGCCAGGTCAACTCCTACGAGCAGTACTTC
J: TRBJ2-7
size: few
D: -
V: TRBV3-1

CDR3: CASSLPWEKLFF
DNA: TGTGCCAGCAGTTTACCATGGGAAAAACTGTTTTTT
J: TRBJ1-4
size: -
D: -
V: TRBV28

CDR3: CSAPSYNEQFF
DNA: TGCAGTGCGCCGAGCTACAATGAGCAGTTCTTC
J: TRBJ2-1
size: few
D: -
V: TRBV20-1

CDR3: CSVEEPGNNEQFF
DNA: TGCAGCGTTGAAGAACCCGGGAACAATGAGCAGTTCTTC
J: TRBJ2-1
size: few
D: -
V: TRBV29-1

CDR3: CSASFISSGGTSTDTQYF
DNA: TGCAGTGCTAGCTTCATCTCTAGCGGAGGAACTAGCACAGATACGCAGTATTTT
J: TRBJ2-3
size: few
D: TRBD2
V: TRBV20-1

CDR3: CSARALNRVQETQYF
DNA: TGCAGTGCTAGAGCCCTAAACAGGGTACAAGAGACCCAGTACTTC
J: TRBJ2-5
size: few
D: -
V: TRBV20-1